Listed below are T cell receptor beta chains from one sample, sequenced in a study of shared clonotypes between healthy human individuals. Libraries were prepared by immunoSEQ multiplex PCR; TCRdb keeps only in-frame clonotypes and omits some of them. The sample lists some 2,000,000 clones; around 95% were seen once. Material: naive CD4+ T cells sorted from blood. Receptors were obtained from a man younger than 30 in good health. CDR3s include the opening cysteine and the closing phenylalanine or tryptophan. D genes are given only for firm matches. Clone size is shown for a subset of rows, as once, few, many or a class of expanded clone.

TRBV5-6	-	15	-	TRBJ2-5	CASSQGQLKQETQYF	TGTGCCAGCAGCCAGGGACAACTAAAACAAGAGACCCAGTACTTC
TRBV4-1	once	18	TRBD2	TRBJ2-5	CASSQVYASGGPVETQYF	TGCGCCAGCAGCCAAGTTTATGCTAGCGGGGGGCCGGTGGAGACCCAGTACTTC
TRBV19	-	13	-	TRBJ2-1	CASSMALAYEQFF	TGTGCCAGTAGTATGGCCCTAGCTTATGAGCAGTTCTTC
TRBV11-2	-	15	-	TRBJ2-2	CASSLGIGNTGELFF	TGTGCCAGCAGCTTAGGGATAGGGAACACCGGGGAGCTGTTTTTT
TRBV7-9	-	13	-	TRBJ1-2	CASSLGGPYGYTF	TGTGCCAGCAGCTTAGGAGGCCCCTATGGCTACACCTTC
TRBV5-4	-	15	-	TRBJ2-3	CASSFGARPTDTQYF	TGTGCCAGCAGCTTTGGGGCGAGACCCACAGATACGCAGTATTTT
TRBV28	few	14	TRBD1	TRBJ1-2	CASNLVGQVNGYTF	TGTGCCAGCAACTTAGTGGGACAGGTGAATGGCTACACCTTC
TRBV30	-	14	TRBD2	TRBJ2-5	CAWSLAGGPETQYF	TGTGCCTGGAGCCTAGCGGGAGGTCCAGAGACCCAGTACTTC
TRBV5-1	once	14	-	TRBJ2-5	CASSLEGPGETQYF	TGCGCCAGCAGCTTGGAAGGCCCGGGGGAGACCCAGTACTTC
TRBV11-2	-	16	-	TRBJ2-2	CASSQHAGTYTGELFF	TGTGCCAGCAGCCAACATGCCGGGACATACACCGGGGAGCTGTTTTTT
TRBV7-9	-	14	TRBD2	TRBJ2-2	CASSLQRDNGELFF	TGTGCCAGCAGCTTACAGCGGGATAACGGGGAGCTGTTTTTT
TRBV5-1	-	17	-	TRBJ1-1	CASSLVTVLDMNTEAFF	TGCGCCAGCAGCTTGGTTACAGTCCTAGATATGAACACTGAAGCTTTCTTT
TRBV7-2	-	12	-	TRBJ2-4	CASSESLDIQYF	TGTGCCAGCAGCGAAAGCTTGGACATTCAGTACTTC
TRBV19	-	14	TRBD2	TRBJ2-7	CASNAGLGSYEQYF	TGTGCCAGTAACGCGGGACTAGGGTCTTACGAGCAGTACTTC
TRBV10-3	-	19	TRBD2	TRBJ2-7	CAISESEVAGGRGSYEQYF	TGTGCCATCAGTGAGTCGGAGGTAGCGGGAGGAAGGGGCTCCTACGAGCAGTACTTC
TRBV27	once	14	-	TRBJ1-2	CASSLEAGIYGYTF	TGTGCCAGCAGTTTAGAGGCAGGGATCTATGGCTACACCTTC
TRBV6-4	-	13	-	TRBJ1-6	CASSEVGASPLHF	TGTGCCAGCAGTGAAGTAGGGGCCTCACCCCTCCACTTT
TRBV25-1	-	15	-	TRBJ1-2	CASSEGSGPYYGYTF	TGTGCCAGCAGTGAAGGGTCAGGGCCCTACTATGGCTACACCTTC
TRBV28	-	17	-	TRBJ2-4	CASSLSTGRVGKNIQYF	TGTGCCAGCAGTTTATCGACAGGGAGGGTGGGCAAAAACATTCAGTACTTC
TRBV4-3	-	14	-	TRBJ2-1	CASSPEALVGEQFF	TGCGCCAGCAGCCCGGAGGCGTTGGTGGGTGAGCAGTTCTTC
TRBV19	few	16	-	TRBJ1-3	CASSMGAASSGNTIYF	TGTGCCAGTAGTATGGGAGCAGCCAGCTCTGGAAACACCATATATTTT
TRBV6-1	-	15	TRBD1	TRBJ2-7	CASNGIGTGDYEQYF	TGTGCCAGCAACGGCATCGGGACAGGGGACTACGAGCAGTACTTC
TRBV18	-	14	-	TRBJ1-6	CASSPRDTDSPLHF	TGTGCCAGCTCACCCCGGGACACAGATTCACCCCTCCACTTT
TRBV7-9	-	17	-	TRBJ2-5	CASSPIQDSAHQETQYF	TGTGCCAGCAGCCCAATCCAGGACTCTGCCCACCAAGAGACCCAGTACTTC
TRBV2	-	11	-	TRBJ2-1	CASSQTGEQFF	TGTGCCAGCAGTCAGACTGGCGAGCAGTTCTTC
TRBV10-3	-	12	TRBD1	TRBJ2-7	CAIWTGMDEQYF	TGTGCCATCTGGACAGGGATGGACGAGCAGTACTTC
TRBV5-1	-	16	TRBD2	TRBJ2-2	CASSETSGGDTGELFF	TGCGCCAGCAGCGAGACTAGCGGGGGTGACACCGGGGAGCTGTTTTTT
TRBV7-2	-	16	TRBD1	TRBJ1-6	CASSGTGESKNSPLHF	TGTGCCAGCAGCGGGACAGGGGAAAGCAAAAATTCACCCCTCCACTTT
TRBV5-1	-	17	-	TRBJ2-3	CASSSFGTGNPTDTQYF	TGCGCCAGCAGCTCTTTCGGGACTGGGAACCCCACAGATACGCAGTATTTT
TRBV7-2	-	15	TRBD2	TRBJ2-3	CASSLASGTTDTQYF	TGTGCCAGCAGCTTAGCTAGCGGGACCACAGATACGCAGTATTTT
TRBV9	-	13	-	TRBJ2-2	CASSVGVGRELFF	TGTGCCAGCAGCGTAGGAGTGGGCCGGGAGCTGTTTTTT
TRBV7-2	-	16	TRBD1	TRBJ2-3	CASSLEVAQGANTQYF	TGTGCCAGCAGCTTAGAAGTGGCCCAGGGGGCAAATACGCAGTATTTT
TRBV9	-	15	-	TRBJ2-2	CASSVASLSTGELFF	TGTGCCAGCAGCGTAGCTAGTCTGAGCACCGGGGAGCTGTTTTTT
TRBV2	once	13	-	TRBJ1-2	CASSVTRNHGYTF	TGTGCCAGCAGTGTAACCAGGAACCATGGCTACACCTTC
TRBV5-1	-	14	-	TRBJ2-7	CASSFTLSSYEQYF	TGCGCCAGCAGCTTTACGTTGAGCTCCTACGAGCAGTACTTC
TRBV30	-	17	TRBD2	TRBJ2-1	CAWSGIRTSGISDEQFF	TGTGCCTGGAGTGGTATCAGGACTAGCGGGATTTCGGATGAGCAGTTCTTC
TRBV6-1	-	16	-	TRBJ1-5	CASSEGKGSGNQPQHF	TGTGCCAGCAGTGAGGGTAAAGGATCGGGCAATCAGCCCCAGCATTTT
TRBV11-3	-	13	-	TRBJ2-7	CASSLVPGSEQYF	TGTGCCAGCAGCTTAGTCCCGGGGAGCGAGCAGTACTTC
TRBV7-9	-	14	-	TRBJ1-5	CASSFPGSNQPQHF	TGTGCCAGCAGCTTTCCCGGGAGTAATCAGCCCCAGCATTTT
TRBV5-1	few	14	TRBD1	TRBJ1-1	CASSMGQVNTEAFF	TGCGCCAGCAGCATGGGACAGGTGAACACTGAAGCTTTCTTT
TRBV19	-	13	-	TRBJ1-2	CASSKGRHYGYTF	TGTGCCAGTAGTAAGGGACGGCACTATGGCTACACCTTC
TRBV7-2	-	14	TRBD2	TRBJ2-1	CASSRSSGYNEQFF	TGTGCCAGCAGCCGCTCTAGCGGGTACAATGAGCAGTTCTTC
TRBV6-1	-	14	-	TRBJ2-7	CASSHESGVYEQYF	TGTGCCAGCAGTCACGAATCAGGGGTGTACGAGCAGTACTTC
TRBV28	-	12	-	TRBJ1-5	CAIRGSNQPQHF	TGTGCCATACGGGGGAGTAATCAGCCCCAGCATTTT
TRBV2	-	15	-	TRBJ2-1	CASKTGTVAYNEQFF	TGTGCCAGCAAGACCGGGACCGTCGCCTACAATGAGCAGTTCTTC
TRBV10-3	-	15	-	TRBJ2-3	CAISDGRGGADTQYF	TGTGCCATCAGTGATGGGCGGGGTGGCGCAGATACGCAGTATTTT
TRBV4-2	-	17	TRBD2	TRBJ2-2	CASSQRLAGGSTGELFF	TGTGCCAGCAGCCAACGACTAGCGGGAGGGAGCACCGGGGAGCTGTTTTTT
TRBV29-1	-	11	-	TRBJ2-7	CSVDLSGEQYF	TGCAGCGTTGATTTATCGGGAGAGCAGTACTTC
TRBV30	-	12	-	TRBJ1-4	CAWGVGGGGLFF	TGTGCCTGGGGAGTCGGCGGGGGTGGACTGTTTTTT
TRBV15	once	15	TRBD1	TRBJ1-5	CATQSYRGHGQPQHF	TGTGCCACCCAGTCGTACAGGGGGCACGGTCAGCCCCAGCATTTT
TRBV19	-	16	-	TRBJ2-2	CASSIHLDRYTGELFF	TGTGCCAGTAGTATCCACCTCGACCGGTACACCGGGGAGCTGTTTTTT
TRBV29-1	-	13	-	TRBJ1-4	CSVSLGVYEKLFF	TGCAGCGTTTCCCTGGGGGTCTACGAAAAACTGTTTTTT
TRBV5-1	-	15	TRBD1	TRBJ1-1	CASSRQTGGDTEAFF	TGCGCCAGCAGCAGACAGACAGGGGGGGACACTGAAGCTTTCTTT
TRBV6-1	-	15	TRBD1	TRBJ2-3	CASSLGQGAADTQYF	TGTGCCAGCAGTTTGGGACAGGGGGCAGCGGATACGCAGTATTTT
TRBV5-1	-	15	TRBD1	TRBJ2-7	CASSLSRDRGYEQYF	TGCGCCAGCAGCTTGTCCCGGGACAGGGGGTACGAGCAGTACTTC
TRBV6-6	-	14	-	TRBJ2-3	CASRPRLGTDTQYF	TGTGCCAGCAGGCCCCGACTAGGCACAGATACGCAGTATTTT
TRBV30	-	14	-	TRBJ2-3	CAWSVEVSTDTQYF	TGTGCCTGGAGTGTGGAGGTTTCGACAGATACGCAGTATTTT
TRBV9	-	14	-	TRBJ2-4	CASSVGLAKNIQYF	TGTGCCAGCAGCGTAGGACTAGCCAAAAACATTCAGTACTTC
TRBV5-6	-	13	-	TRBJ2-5	CASSLGAQETQYF	TGTGCCAGCAGCCTCGGGGCTCAAGAGACCCAGTACTTC
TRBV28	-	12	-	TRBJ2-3	CASSLRTDTQYF	TGTGCCAGCAGTTTACGTACAGATACGCAGTATTTT